This TCR beta chain was sequenced in a study of shared clonotypes between healthy human individuals (dated by TCRdb to 2019 to 2021). With regard to the full study: The cohort comprised two women and three men aged 18 to 49 years. Per donor, three plates each were used for CD4 naive and CD4 memory, two for CD8 naive, and one for CD8 memory. To estimate repertoire size and how much clonotype sharing occurs between individuals, the study deeply sequenced the blood TCR repertoires of five or six healthy adults. Libraries were prepared and TCR repertoires were sequenced by different laboratories using diverse techniques, in order to increase sequencing depth and limit assay-specific biases. Per donor, leukapheresis produced somewhere between about 0.94 and 10 billion PBMCs. What the work shows at the level of the full study, not this receptor alone: Naive subsets generally had larger estimated clonotype richness than memory subsets did. Sharing across a few donors was observed for approximately 4.6% of naive CD4, under 4% of naive CD8, 2% to 2.5% of memory CD4, and 0.4% of memory CD8 clonotypes. The small number of donors limited the genetic and exposure-history diversity represented. Compared with non-shared clonotypes, clonotypes shared by all four sorted-subset donors had higher generation probabilities. Pairwise subsampling indicated that sequencing depth was expected to affect the degree of clonotype sharing among donors. Rarefaction of sorted-subset datasets indicated incomplete sequencing despite the large sequencing depth. Sampling was restricted to blood, and TCR repertoires in tissues likely differ from the TCR repertoires found in blood.

Concerning this clone itself: This clone's antigen is unknown. Base-call qualities are not available, and no considerably larger clone is one nucleotide away.

Using the deep immunoSEQ assay, multiplex PCR amplified TCR CDR3 regions from genomic DNA. Genomic DNA extracted from each cell subset was distributed evenly over all wells of several immunoSEQ 96-well plates, and each plate served as one replicate. For sorted subsets, each replicate PCR was loaded with 150 to 250 ng genomic DNA, equivalent to 30,000 or so T cell genomes. Purified libraries were measured with a Qubit 3.0 fluorometer, size-checked on a Bioanalyzer 2100, and measured again with the KAPA Library Quantification kit. Each immunoSEQ 96-well plate was sequenced on its own single-read 150-cycle Illumina NextSeq 550 flow cell. Per the original workflow: Because only junctional sequences without quality scores were contained in the immunoSEQ output, filtering matching that applied to full-length reads could not be performed. Sequences were annotated with PyIR, a Python wrapper for IgBLAST v1.9, and V/J genes and CDR3 were assigned using IMGT germline references. Any read was removed if the V/J assignment was weak (E-value above 1e-6), the CDR3 was missing, or the read contained stop codons, out-of-frame junctions, or ambiguous translated residues. V3J clonotypes were defined as sequences sharing an identical inferred V gene, J gene, and CDR3 amino acid sequence. The percentage overlap between two repertoires was calculated by dividing the number of shared unique clonotypes by the size of the smaller repertoire. Three approaches were used to assess repertoire richness: RTK rarefaction, the Chao1 estimator, and Recon v2.1 estimates of unobserved clonotypes. Generation probabilities for all TCRbeta clonotypes obtained by the gDNA method from a handful of donors were computed using OLGA. Here the immuneACCESS table is served through TCRdb, limited to in-frame sequences with V and J called. Missing clones are a known gap in these copies; in checked studies unresolved V genes cover under half, and the rest lacks a known reason. The V and J calls and clone size are taken from that table; D and trimming were inferred from the DNA. Here the sample has about 1.5 million clones; roughly 96% occur a single time. About 1.2% of the sample is taken by the ten largest.

Donors were healthy HIV-negative adults with no recently reported acute infections or vaccinations. Every donor was a Caucasian adult living in Nashville, Tennessee, USA. CD4+ T cells were enriched through magnetic negative selection, after which naive cells were positively selected on CD45RA and the remaining negative fraction served as the memory subset. Blood was obtained by leukapheresis, after which PBMCs were separated by Ficoll-Histopaque density gradient centrifugation and cryopreserved in liquid nitrogen vapor phase. Purity and quantity of every magnetically sorted T cell population were checked by analytical flow cytometry. From each sorted fraction, genomic DNA was isolated and quantified by UV absorbance on a Nanodrop 2000c. Clipping removes 4 bases from V and 13 bases from J, with 7 as the unmatched junction base count. The CDR3 numbers 12 residues from cysteine through phenylalanine. CDR3 DNA only is kept here, 36 bases in frame from base 1. From a lookup of the germline V gene, CDR1 and CDR2 are WSHSY and SAAADI.

The sequence came from a man aged 30 to 39 in good health. The sample was naive CD4+ T cells sorted from blood. In light of the paper, this sample's cell subset or site label describes: CD45RA+ positively selected. This chain is built from TRBV10-2 and TRBJ1-1; 9 central bases correspond to TRBD1. The CDR3 region: CASSADRGGVFF. The DNA sequence is TGCGCCAGCAGTGCGGACAGGGGCGGGGTTTTCTTT.